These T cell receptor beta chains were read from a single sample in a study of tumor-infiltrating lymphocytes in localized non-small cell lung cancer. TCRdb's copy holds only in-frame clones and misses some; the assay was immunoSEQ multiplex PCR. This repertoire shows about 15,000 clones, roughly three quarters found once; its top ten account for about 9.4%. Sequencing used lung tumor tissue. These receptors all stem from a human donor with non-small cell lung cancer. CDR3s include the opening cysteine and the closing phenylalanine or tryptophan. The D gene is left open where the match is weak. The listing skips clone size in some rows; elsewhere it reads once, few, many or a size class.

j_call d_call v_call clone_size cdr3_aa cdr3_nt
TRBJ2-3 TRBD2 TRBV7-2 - CASSFSGTASTDTQYF TGTGCCAGCAGCTTTAGCGGGACCGCTAGCACAGATACGCAGTATTTT
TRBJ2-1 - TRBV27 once CASSRRGSYNEQFF TGTGCCAGCAGTAGGAGGGGCTCCTACAATGAGCAGTTCTTC
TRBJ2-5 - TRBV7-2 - CASSTRSRQETQYF TGTGCCAGCAGCACCCGGAGTAGACAAGAGACCCAGTACTTC
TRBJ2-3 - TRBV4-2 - CASSMGGSGTDTQYF TGTGCCAGTAGCATGGGGGGTTCGGGCACAGATACGCAGTATTTT
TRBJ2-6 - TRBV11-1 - CASSLTDNAGANVLTF TGTGCCAGCAGCCTAACAGACAACGCTGGGGCCAACGTCCTGACTTTC
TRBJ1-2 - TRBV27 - CASSLWGIGRSYTF TGTGCCAGCAGTTTATGGGGGATCGGTAGGAGCTACACCTTC
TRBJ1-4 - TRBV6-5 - CACRGRTNEKLFF TGTGCCTGCAGGGGTAGAACTAATGAAAAACTGTTTTTT
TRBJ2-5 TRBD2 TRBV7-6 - CASSLGGGGAKETQYF TGTGCCAGCAGCTTAGGCGGCGGGGGGGCTAAAGAGACCCAGTACTTC
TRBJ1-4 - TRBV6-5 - CASSQTGPANEKLFF TGTGCCAGCAGTCAAACAGGGCCGGCTAATGAAAAACTGTTTTTT
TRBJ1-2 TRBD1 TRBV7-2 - CASSSTLTGDGYTF TGTGCCAGCAGCTCGACATTGACAGGGGATGGCTACACCTTC
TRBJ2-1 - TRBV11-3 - CASSSPGTEQFF TGTGCCAGCAGCTCACCCGGGACTGAGCAGTTCTTC
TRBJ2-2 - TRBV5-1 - CASSLRASSGELFF TGCGCCAGCAGCCTTAGGGCTTCTTCCGGGGAGCTGTTTTTT
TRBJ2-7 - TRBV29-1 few CSVESGTGVEQYF TGCAGCGTCGAAAGCGGGACAGGAGTCGAGCAGTACTTC
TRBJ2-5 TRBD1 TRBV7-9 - CASSLTGTQETQYF TGTGCCAGCAGCCTGACAGGGACGCAAGAGACCCAGTACTTC
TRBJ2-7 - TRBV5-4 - CASSLGGSSYEQYF TGTGCCAGCAGCTTGGGGGGTAGCTCCTACGAGCAGTACTTC
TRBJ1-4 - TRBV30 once CAWSVGGAEEKLFF TGTGCCTGGAGTGTTGGAGGGGCAGAGGAAAAACTGTTTTTT
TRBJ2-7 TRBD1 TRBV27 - CASSSGTGQGEQYF TGTGCCAGCAGTTCAGGGACAGGGCAGGGGGAGCAGTACTTC
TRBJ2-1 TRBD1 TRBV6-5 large CASSYPGQGADNEQFF TGTGCCAGCAGTTACCCAGGACAGGGGGCGGACAATGAGCAGTTCTTC
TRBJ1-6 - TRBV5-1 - CASSLETVPPLHF TGCGCCAGCAGCTTGGAGACAGTGCCACCCCTCCACTTT
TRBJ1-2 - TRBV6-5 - CASSPIDGDGYTF TGTGCCAGCAGCCCGATCGACGGGGATGGCTACACCTTC
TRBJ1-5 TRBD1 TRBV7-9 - CASSWDSQQPQHF TGTGCCAGCAGCTGGGACAGCCAACAGCCCCAGCATTTT
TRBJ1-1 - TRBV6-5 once CASRVGNTEAFF TGTGCCAGCAGGGTTGGCAACACTGAAGCTTTCTTT
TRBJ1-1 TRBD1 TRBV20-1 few CSAGQGEWAFF TGCAGTGCCGGACAGGGGGAATGGGCTTTCTTT
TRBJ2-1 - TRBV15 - CATSRDRGLYNEQFF TGTGCCACCAGCAGAGATAGGGGGTTGTACAATGAGCAGTTCTTC
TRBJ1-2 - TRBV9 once CASSPGNYGYTF TGTGCCAGCAGCCCGGGGAACTATGGCTACACCTTC
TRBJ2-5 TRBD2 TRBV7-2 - CASSLGGGAGETQYF TGTGCCAGCAGCTTGGGCGGGGGGGCCGGGGAGACCCAGTACTTC
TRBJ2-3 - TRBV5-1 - CASSLADTQYF TGCGCCAGCAGCTTGGCCGATACGCAGTATTTT
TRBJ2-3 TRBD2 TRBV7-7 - CASRETSGPTDTQYF TGTGCTAGCAGAGAGACTAGCGGGCCCACAGATACGCAGTATTTT
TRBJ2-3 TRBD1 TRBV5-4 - CASSDSDRGRTDTQYF TGTGCCAGCAGCGATTCCGACAGGGGGCGTACAGATACGCAGTATTTT
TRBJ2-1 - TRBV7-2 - CASSYRTADEQFF TGTGCCAGCAGCTACCGTACGGCGGATGAGCAGTTCTTC
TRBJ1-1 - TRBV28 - CASSSFGVRDTEAFF TGTGCCAGCAGTAGTTTCGGGGTGCGTGACACTGAAGCTTTCTTT
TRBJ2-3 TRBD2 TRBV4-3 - CASSQSIGTSGNTQYF TGCGCCAGCAGCCAATCAATCGGGACTAGCGGGAATACGCAGTATTTT
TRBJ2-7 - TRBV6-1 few CATGSVRAYEQYF TGTGCCACCGGTTCCGTTCGGGCCTACGAGCAGTACTTC
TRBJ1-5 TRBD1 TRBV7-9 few CASSLQGARQPQHF TGTGCCAGCAGCTTACAGGGGGCGAGGCAGCCCCAGCATTTT
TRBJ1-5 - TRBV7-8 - CASSTSGGSNQPQHF TGTGCCAGCAGCACCTCGGGGGGGAGCAATCAGCCCCAGCATTTT
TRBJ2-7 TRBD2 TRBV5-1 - CASSPERGLSYEQYF TGCGCCAGCAGTCCAGAGCGGGGGCTCTCCTACGAGCAGTACTTC
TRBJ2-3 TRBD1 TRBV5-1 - CASRLGQGVTDTQYF TGCGCCAGCCGACTGGGACAGGGGGTAACAGATACGCAGTATTTT
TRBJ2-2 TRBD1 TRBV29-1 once CSVGGQGNTGELFF TGCAGCGTCGGTGGACAGGGGAACACCGGGGAGCTGTTTTTT
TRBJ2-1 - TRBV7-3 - CASSLTSSSSYNEQFF TGTGCCAGCAGCTTAACCTCTAGCAGCTCCTACAATGAGCAGTTCTTC
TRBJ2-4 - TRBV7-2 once CASSFVGIAKNIQYF TGTGCCAGCAGCTTTGTCGGGATAGCCAAAAACATTCAGTACTTC
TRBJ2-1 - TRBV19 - CASTPSGYGQFF TGTGCCAGTACCCCGAGCGGGTACGGACAGTTCTTC